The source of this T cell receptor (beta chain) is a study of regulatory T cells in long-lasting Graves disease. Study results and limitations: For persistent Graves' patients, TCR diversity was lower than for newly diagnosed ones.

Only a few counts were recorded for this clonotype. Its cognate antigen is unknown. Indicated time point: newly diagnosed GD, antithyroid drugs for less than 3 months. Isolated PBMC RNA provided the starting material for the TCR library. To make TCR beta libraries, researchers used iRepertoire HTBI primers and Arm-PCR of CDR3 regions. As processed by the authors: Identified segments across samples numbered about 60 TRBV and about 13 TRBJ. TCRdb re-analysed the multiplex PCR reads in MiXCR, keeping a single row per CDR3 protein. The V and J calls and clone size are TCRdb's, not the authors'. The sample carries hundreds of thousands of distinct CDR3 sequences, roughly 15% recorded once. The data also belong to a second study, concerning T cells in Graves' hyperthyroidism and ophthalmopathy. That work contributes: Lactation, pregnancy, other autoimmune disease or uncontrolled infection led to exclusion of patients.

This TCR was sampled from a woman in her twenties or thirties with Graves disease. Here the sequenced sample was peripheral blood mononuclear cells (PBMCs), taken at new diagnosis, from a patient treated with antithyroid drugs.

The CDR3 loop is CASSSRTGSNEKLFF. CDR3 in DNA: TGTGCCAGCAGTTCCCGGACAGGGAGTAATGAAAAACTGTTTTTT. The rearrangement uses TRBV28 and TRBJ1-4; 8 nucleotides align to TRBD1. The CDR3 runs to 15 residues. The germline V gene has CDR1 MDHEN and CDR2 SYDVKM. V was pared by 4 bases and J by 4 bases, with 5 bases of the junction left unmatched.